These 23 T cell receptor beta chains originate from one sample sequenced in a study of blood T cell repertoires in COVID-19. Sequencing used immunoSEQ multiplex PCR; TCRdb keeps in-frame clones, though not all of them. The table has about 150,000 clones, about 86% seen once. Input material: peripheral blood. The receptors shown here come from a man aged 65 to 85 with acute or convalescent COVID-19.

The CDR3 DNA reads TGTGCCATCAGTGAAAATAGCGGGAGAAGCACAGATACGCAGTATTTT. It is translated as CAISENSGRSTDTQYF. The chain joins TRBV10-3 to TRBJ2-3; 9 bases align to TRBD2. This CDR3 contains 16 residues. V dropped 3 bases and J dropped 0; count of bases not matched to a gene: 4. Germline CDR1 reads ENHRY; CDR2 reads SYGVKD.

J is TRBJ2-7 and V is TRBV10-3, with 7 bases aligning to TRBD2. V shed 4 bases and J 1 base; nucleotides not matched to a gene: 1. CDR1 and CDR2 from the germline V gene are ENHRY and SYGVKD. The CDR3 sequence is 13 residues long. For the CDR3, the DNA is TGTGCCATCAGTGGGACTAGTTCCTACGAGCAGTACTTC. The encoded protein is CAISGTSSYEQYF.

The chain has TRBV2 and TRBJ1-6; a weak D match, TRBD1 (5 bases). The V end was cut by 0 bases, the J end by 7 bases, with 7 bases between. CDR3 length: 14 residues. In germline, CDR1 is SNHLY, CDR2 FYNNEI. This CDR3 reads CASSEARGNSPLHF. CDR3 DNA sequence: TGTGCCAGCAGTGAAGCGCGGGGGAATTCACCCCTCCACTTT.

The chain joins TRBV5-1 to TRBJ1-1; 7 bases match TRBD1. The germline V gene encodes CDR1 SGHRS and CDR2 YFSETQ. J gave up 3 bases and V 4 bases, and 6 bases lay outside the gene matches. The length of the CDR3 is 14 residues. The chain's CDR3 is CASSRNTGDTEAFF. The CDR3 region has the DNA TGCGCCAGCAGCAGAAATACAGGGGACACTGAAGCTTTCTTT. Together with reference TRBV5-1 and TRBJ1-1, the CDR3 gives the full variable domain: KAGVTQTPRYLIKTRGQQVTLSCSPISGHRSVSWYQQTPGQGLQFLFEYFSETQRNKGNFPGRFSGRQFSNSRSEMNVSTLELGDSALYLCASSRNTGDTEAFFGQGTRLTVV.

The rearrangement joins TRBV6-4 to TRBJ1-4; TRBD1 might be the D (6 bases). The V and J ends lost 3 bases and 8 bases respectively, with 10 bases between them. The CDR3 consists of 13 residues. Per the germline V gene, CDR1 is MRHNA and CDR2 is SNTAGT. The CDR3: CASSEGRGEKLFF. DNA for the CDR3: TGTGCCAGCAGTGAAGGAAGGGGGGAAAAACTGTTTTTT.

The table lists this clone with a few counts. The chain is built from TRBV6-4 and TRBJ2-2, with a tentative D call TRBD2 (5 bases). Germline values: CDR1 MRHNA, CDR2 SNTAGT. Between the trimmed V and J ends, which lost 0 bases and 3 bases, there was a span of 14 bases. This CDR3 region has 17 residues. CDR3 nucleotide sequence: TGTGCCAGCAGTGACTCGAGATCCACGGGGTACACCGGGGAGCTGTTTTTT. Protein sequence: CASSDSRSTGYTGELFF.

The chain couples TRBV19 to TRBJ1-3; 8 bases match TRBD1. Germline CDR1 is LNHDA and CDR2 is SQIVND (reference sequence). CDR3 length equals 15 residues. Trimming at V came to 3 bases and at J to 4 bases, leaving 5 bases not matched to a gene. The CDR3 DNA sequence: TGTGCCAGTAGTATGCTTGGGACAGGAGGAAACACCATATATTTT. Protein: CASSMLGTGGNTIYF.

The chain links TRBV5-1 to TRBJ2-7; TRBD1 might be the D (5 bases). V was shortened by 1 base and J by 4 bases, with 9 bases between the two germline ends. Looked up from germline, CDR1 is SGHRS and CDR2 is YFSETQ. This CDR3 spans 13 amino acids. For the CDR3, the DNA is TGCGCCAGCAGCTTGTGGGGCCAGTACGAGCAGTACTTC. Protein sequence: CASSLWGQYEQYF.

V usage is TRBV6-5 and J usage is TRBJ1-5; D gene unclear. The CDR3 sequence is 15 residues long. V shed 0 bases and J shed 3 bases, with 9 bases lying between them. Germline V gene data show CDR1 as MNHEY and CDR2 as SVGAGI. The CDR3 nucleotides are TGTGCCAGCAGTTACTCTGACGGGATCAATCAGCCCCAGCATTTT. It yields the protein CASSYSDGINQPQHF.

The rearrangement links TRBV7-8 to TRBJ1-6; TRBD1 matches 11 bases. The CDR3 is 15 residues long. Germline values: CDR1 SGHVS, CDR2 FQNEAQ. J lost 9 bases, V lost 0 bases, and 1 base had no gene match. CDR3 amino acids: CASSLADRGRSPLHF. CDR3 sequence (DNA): TGTGCCAGCAGCTTAGCGGACAGGGGGCGTTCACCCCTCCACTTT.

The V call is TRBV28, the J call TRBJ2-7; 7 bases align to TRBD1. Germline-derived CDR1 and CDR2 are MDHEN and SYDVKM. V lost 3 bases to trimming and J lost 5 bases; unmatched junction nucleotides: 19. The CDR3 consists of 18 residues. The CDR3 spells CASSFTPASTTGVNEQYF. DNA of the CDR3: TGTGCCAGCAGTTTTACCCCCGCGTCTACCACAGGGGTGAACGAGCAGTACTTC.

The chain couples TRBV5-4 to TRBJ2-3, with TRBD1 identical over 7 bases. This CDR3 has 13 residues. V shed 3 bases and J 5 bases; nucleotides not matched to a gene: 3. The V gene's germline CDR1 is SGHNT and CDR2 YYREEE (reference sequence). The CDR3 reads CASSSTGIDTQYF. The CDR3 bases are TGTGCCAGCAGCTCGACAGGGATAGATACGCAGTATTTT.

The CDR3 is CASSQQGQVYNEQFF. CDR3 coding DNA: TGCGCCAGCAGCCAACAGGGGCAGGTTTACAATGAGCAGTTCTTC. This chain joins TRBV4-3 and TRBJ2-1, with D tentatively TRBD1 (6 bases). Looked up from germline, CDR1 is LGHNA and CDR2 is YSLEER. The CDR3 has 15 residues. V was clipped by 2 bases and J by 4 bases, with 12 bases between them.

V and J are TRBV7-9 and TRBJ2-7; 7 nucleotides agree with TRBD1. The germline V gene has CDR1 SEHNR and CDR2 FQNEAQ (reference sequence). The CDR3 has 14 amino acids. J gave up 7 bases and V 2 bases, and 8 bases lay outside the gene matches. DNA for the CDR3: TGTGCCAGCAGCTTACCAGGGGGATCTGGGGAGCAGTACTTC. This translates into CASSLPGGSGEQYF. The full variable domain, completed using reference TRBV7-9 and TRBJ2-7, is DTGVSQNPRHKITKRGQNVTFRCDPISEHNRLYWYRQTLGQGPEFLTYFQNEAQLEKSRLLSDRFSAERPKGSFSTLEIQRTEQGDSAMYLCASSLPGGSGEQYFGPGTRLTVT.

The chain couples TRBV5-1 to TRBJ2-2, with D hard to call. The CDR3 length is 15 residues. Between the trimmed V and J ends, which lost 4 bases and 2 bases, there was a span of 12 bases. Looked up from germline, CDR1 is SGHRS and CDR2 is YFSETQ. The CDR3: CASSPAGVNTGELFF. The CDR3 DNA reads as TGCGCCAGCAGCCCCGCCGGTGTAAACACCGGGGAGCTGTTTTTT.

The chain is built from TRBV7-2 and TRBJ2-3; 9 bases are shared with TRBD2. The CDR3 covers 16 residues. Germline V gene sequence: CDR1 SGHTA, CDR2 FQGNSA. Trimming cost V 5 bases and J 5 bases; bases outside gene matches: 11. CDR3 DNA sequence: TGTGCCAGCAGCGTTAGCGGGAGCCCCGGGATAGATACGCAGTATTTT. It translates to CASSVSGSPGIDTQYF.

The V gene is TRBV7-2, the J gene TRBJ2-1; 8 nucleotides line up with TRBD1. V lost 2 bases and J lost 4; bases outside the gene matches: 7. Germline CDR1 is SGHTA and CDR2 is FQGNSA. The CDR3 extends over 16 amino acids. The CDR3 DNA reads as TGTGCCAGCAGCTTATACAGGGGGAATACTTACAATGAGCAGTTCTTC. Translation gives CASSLYRGNTYNEQFF. The complete variable domain, with remaining parts taken from reference TRBV7-2 and TRBJ2-1, reads GAGVSQSPSNKVTEKGKDVELRCDPISGHTALYWYRQSLGQGLEFLIYFQGNSAPDKSGLPSDRFSAERTGGSVSTLTIQRTQQEDSAVYLCASSLYRGNTYNEQFFGPGTRLTVL.

The V call is TRBV7-2, the J call TRBJ2-1; 8 nucleotides line up with TRBD1. The V gene's germline CDR1 is SGHTA and CDR2 FQGNSA. After removal of 5 bases from V and 7 bases from J, the junction contained 10 bases not matched to a gene. The CDR3 sequence is 15 residues long. CDR3 sequence reads: CASSPWTGRTNEQFF. DNA of the CDR3: TGTGCCAGCAGCCCCTGGACAGGGAGGACGAATGAGCAGTTCTTC.

This clone was counted only a few times. The chain's CDR3 is CASSLGQDNSPLHF. The CDR3 DNA reads as TGTGCCAGCAGCTTGGGTCAGGATAATTCACCCCTCCACTTT. This sequence joins TRBV5-6 and TRBJ1-6; D is unclear. The CDR3 is 14 residues long. The V gene's germline CDR1 is SGHDT and CDR2 YYEEEE. V was shortened by 0 bases and J by 5 bases, with 6 bases between the two germline ends.

The rearrangement links TRBV7-6 to TRBJ1-6, with 9 bases identical to TRBD1. The trim removed 6 bases at V and 5 bases at J, leaving 5 bases unmatched. CDR1 is SGHVS, CDR2 FNYEAQ, per germline. The length of the CDR3 is 15 residues. CDR3 amino acids: CASSSGTGNNSPLHF. The DNA for the CDR3 is TGTGCCAGCAGTTCGGGGACAGGGAATAATTCACCCCTCCACTTT.

This clone came up a few times. The chain couples TRBV2 to TRBJ2-1; 11 bases map to TRBD2. Germline-derived CDR1 and CDR2 are SNHLY and FYNNEI. The junction had 3 bases not matched to a gene; V was cut back by 5 bases and J by 6 bases. The CDR3 spans 14 residues. The CDR3 spells CASSWGLAANEQFF. The CDR3 nucleotides read TGTGCCAGCAGTTGGGGACTAGCGGCCAATGAGCAGTTCTTC.

J is TRBJ2-3 and V is TRBV6-5, with 10 bases fitting TRBD1. V gave up 6 bases and J gave up 4 bases; unmatched junction bases: 4. CDR3 size: 14 residues. In germline, CDR1 is MNHEY, CDR2 SVGAGI. DNA for the CDR3: TGTGCCAGCAGGGTAGGACAGGGGGCAGATACGCAGTATTTT. It encodes CASRVGQGADTQYF.

This clone was found once. This sequence joins TRBV29-1 and TRBJ2-5; possible D gene TRBD2, 6 bases. Germline-derived CDR1 and CDR2 are SQVTM and ANQGSEA. Trimming shortened V by 4 bases and J by 2 bases, and 23 bases separated the two germline ends. The CDR3 is made up of 17 amino acids. CDR3: CSVGGAGTQNLQETQYF. CDR3 sequence (DNA): TGCAGCGTTGGAGGTGCGGGGACCCAAAATTTACAAGAGACCCAGTACTTC.